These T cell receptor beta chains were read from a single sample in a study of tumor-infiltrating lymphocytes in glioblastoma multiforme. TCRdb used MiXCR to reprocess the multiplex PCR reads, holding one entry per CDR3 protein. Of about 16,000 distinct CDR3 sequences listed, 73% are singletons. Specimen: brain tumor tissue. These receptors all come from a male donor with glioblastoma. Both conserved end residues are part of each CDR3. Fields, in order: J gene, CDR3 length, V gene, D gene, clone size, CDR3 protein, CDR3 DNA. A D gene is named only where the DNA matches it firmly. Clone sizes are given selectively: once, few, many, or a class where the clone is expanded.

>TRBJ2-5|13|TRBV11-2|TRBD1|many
CASSRTGSETQYF
TGTGCCAGCAGCCGGACAGGGTCGGAGACCCAGTACTTC
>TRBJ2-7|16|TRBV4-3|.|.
CASSQGIGTGSYEQYF
TGCGCCAGCAGCCAAGGGATCGGGACGGGTTCCTACGAGCAGTACTTC
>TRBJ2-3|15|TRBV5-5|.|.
CASSLGRVGADMQYF
TGTGCCAGCAGCTTGGGGAGGGTAGGAGCAGATATGCAGTATTTT
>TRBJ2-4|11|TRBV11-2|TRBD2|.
CASNSGGNQYF
TGTGCCAGCAACAGCGGGGGGAATCAGTACTTC
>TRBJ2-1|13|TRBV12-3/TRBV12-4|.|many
CASSLGRVNEQFF
TGTGCCAGCAGTTTAGGGAGGGTCAATGAGCAGTTCTTC
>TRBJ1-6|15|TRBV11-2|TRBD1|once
CASNLEAGGHSPLHF
TGTGCCAGCAACTTAGAGGCAGGGGGGCATTCACCCCTCCACTTT
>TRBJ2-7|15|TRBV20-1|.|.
CSARGIDREGHEQYF
TGCAGTGCTAGAGGTATCGACAGGGAGGGACACGAGCAGTACTTC
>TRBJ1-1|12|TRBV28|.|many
CASSLLGPSAFF
TGTGCCAGCAGTTTATTAGGGCCAAGTGCTTTCTTT
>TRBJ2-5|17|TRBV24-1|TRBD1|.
CATSDPTGGIDQETRYF
TGTGCCACCAGTGACCCAACAGGGGGAATAGACCAAGAGACCCGGTACTTC
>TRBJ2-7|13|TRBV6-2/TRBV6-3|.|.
CASSYRVDYEQYF
TGTGCCAGCAGTTACAGGGTGGACTACGAGCAGTACTTC
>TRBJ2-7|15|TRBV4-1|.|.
CVSSQSAGNFHEQYF
TGCGTCAGCAGCCAATCGGCCGGGAATTTCCACGAGCAGTACTTC
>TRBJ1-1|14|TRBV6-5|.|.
CASSPESVWTEAFF
TGTGCCAGCAGCCCGGAAAGCGTTTGGACTGAAGCTTTCTTT
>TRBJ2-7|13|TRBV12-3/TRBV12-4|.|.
CASFWGQSYEQYF
TGTGCCAGTTTTTGGGGCCAGTCCTACGAGCAGTACTTC
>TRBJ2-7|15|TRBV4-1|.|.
CASSQDPQLSQEQYF
TGCGCCAGCAGCCAAGATCCACAGTTATCCCAGGAGCAGTATTTC
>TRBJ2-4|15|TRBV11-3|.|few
CASSYTGTAKNIQYF
TGTGCCAGCAGCTACACCGGGACGGCCAAAAACATTCAGTACTTC
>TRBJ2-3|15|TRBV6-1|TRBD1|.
CASSGDRGSTDTQYF
TGTGCCAGCAGTGGTGACAGGGGGAGCACAGATACGCAGTATTTT
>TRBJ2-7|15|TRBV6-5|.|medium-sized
CASSYSGQVGYEQYF
TGTGCCAGCAGTTACTCGGGGCAGGTCGGCTACGAGCAGTACTTC
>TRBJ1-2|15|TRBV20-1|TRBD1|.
CSAPLVRGPLNGYTF
TGCAGTGCTCCCCTCGTAAGGGGGCCACTGAATGGCTACACCTTC
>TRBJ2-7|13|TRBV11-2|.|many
CASSLDHTYEQYF
TGTGCCAGCAGCTTAGACCATACCTACGAGCAGTACTTC
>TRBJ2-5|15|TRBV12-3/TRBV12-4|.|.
CASSFEGGPKETLYF
TGTGCCAGCAGTTTCGAGGGGGGGCCGAAAGAGACCCTGTACTTC
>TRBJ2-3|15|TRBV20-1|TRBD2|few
CGLTRGGSIADTQYF
TGCGGTTTGACTCGGGGCGGGAGTATCGCAGATACGCAGTATTTT
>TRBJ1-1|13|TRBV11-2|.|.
CASSFKGGTEAFF
TGTGCCAGCAGCTTTAAGGGTGGCACTGAAGCTTTCTTT
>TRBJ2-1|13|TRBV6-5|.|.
CASSQDYRDEQFF
TGTGCCAGCAGTCAGGACTACAGGGATGAGCAGTTCTTC
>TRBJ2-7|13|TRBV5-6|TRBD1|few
CASREQGGHEQYF
TGTGCCAGCAGAGAACAGGGGGGCCACGAGCAGTACTTC
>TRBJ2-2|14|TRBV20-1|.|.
CSARGNTNTGELFF
TGCAGTGCTAGAGGGAATACGAACACCGGGGAGCTGTTTTTT
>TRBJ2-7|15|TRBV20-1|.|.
CSARPQTGLVNEQYF
TGCAGTGCTAGACCGCAAACAGGGTTAGTTAACGAGCAGTACTTC
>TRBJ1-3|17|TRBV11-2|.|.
CASSLSSQLSSGNTTYF
TGTGCCAGCAGCTTATCGAGCCAGTTAAGCTCTGGAAACACCACATATTTT
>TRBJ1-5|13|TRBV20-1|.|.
CSARAAGDQPQHF
TGCAGTGCTAGAGCGGCAGGGGATCAGCCCCAGCATTTT
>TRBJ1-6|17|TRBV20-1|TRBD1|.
CSAPPYSGTASNSPLHF
TGCAGTGCTCCTCCTTACAGTGGGACAGCAAGTAACTCACCCCTCCACTTT
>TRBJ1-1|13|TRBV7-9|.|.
CASSSAGDTEAFF
TGTGCCAGCAGCTCCGCGGGGGACACTGAAGCTTTCTTT
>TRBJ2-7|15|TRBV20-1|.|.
CGARDMGAGTYEQYF
TGCGGTGCTAGAGATATGGGGGCAGGGACCTACGAGCAGTACTTC
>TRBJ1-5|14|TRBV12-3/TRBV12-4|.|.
CVSSLEGGNQSQHF
TGTGTCAGCAGTCTAGAGGGAGGCAATCAGTCTCAGCATTTT
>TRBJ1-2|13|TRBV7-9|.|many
CASRTDSSYGYTF
TGTGCCAGCAGGACGGACAGCTCATATGGCTACACCTTC
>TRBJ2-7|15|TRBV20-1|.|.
CSASTYRSTAVEQYF
TGCAGTGCTAGCACATACAGGAGTACGGCCGTCGAGCAATACTTC
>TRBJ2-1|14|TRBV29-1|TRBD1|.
CSASQGEPYNEHVF
TGCAGCGCCAGTCAGGGGGAGCCCTACAATGAGCATGTCTTC
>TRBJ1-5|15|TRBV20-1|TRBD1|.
CSARSMTGGGQPQHF
TGCAGTGCTAGATCAATGACAGGGGGCGGTCAGCCCCAGCATTTT
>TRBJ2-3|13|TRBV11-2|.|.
CASSLSLADTQYF
TGTGCCAGCAGCCTTAGCCTAGCGGATACGCAGTATTTT
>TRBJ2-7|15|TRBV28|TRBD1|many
CASSLPGTGNYEQYF
TGTGCCAGCAGTTTACCCGGGACAGGGAACTACGAGCAGTACTTC
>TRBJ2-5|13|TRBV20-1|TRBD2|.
CSATSGNQETQYF
TGCAGTGCTACTAGCGGGAACCAAGAGACCCAGTACTTC
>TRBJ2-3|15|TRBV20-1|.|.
CSARWDSTTTDTQYF
TGCAGTGCTAGATGGGACTCTACGACCACAGATACGCAGTATTTT